This TCR beta chain was recovered during a study of blood T cell repertoires in COVID-19. As for the study in general: Sources were T cells, B-cell-depleted T cells, or PBMCs; the material itself was cDNA or gDNA.

Authors' processing steps: Using reference gene primer amplification, nucleated cell counts were estimated. TCRdb's copy holds only in-frame clones and misses some; the assay was immunoSEQ multiplex PCR. V and J calls and clone size come straight from that table; D and trimming were deduced from the DNA. The data contain 250,000 to 300,000 clones, 70% to 90% of them seen just once; the ten biggest clones take up about an eighth. There are 13 residues in the CDR3. CDR1 KGHDR and CDR2 SFDVKD come from the germline V gene. Trimming removed 7 bases from V and 1 base from J, with 9 bases in between. Followed longitudinally, the Seattle patients had been enrolled during active infection.

The gene calls are TRBV24-1 and TRBJ1-1; no definite D call. Material: peripheral blood. The origin of this receptor is a woman aged 70-85 years with COVID-19, enrolled during active disease. The CDR3 region is CATRSEKNTEAFF. For the CDR3, the DNA is TGTGCCACCAGAAGTGAGAAGAACACTGAAGCTTTCTTT.